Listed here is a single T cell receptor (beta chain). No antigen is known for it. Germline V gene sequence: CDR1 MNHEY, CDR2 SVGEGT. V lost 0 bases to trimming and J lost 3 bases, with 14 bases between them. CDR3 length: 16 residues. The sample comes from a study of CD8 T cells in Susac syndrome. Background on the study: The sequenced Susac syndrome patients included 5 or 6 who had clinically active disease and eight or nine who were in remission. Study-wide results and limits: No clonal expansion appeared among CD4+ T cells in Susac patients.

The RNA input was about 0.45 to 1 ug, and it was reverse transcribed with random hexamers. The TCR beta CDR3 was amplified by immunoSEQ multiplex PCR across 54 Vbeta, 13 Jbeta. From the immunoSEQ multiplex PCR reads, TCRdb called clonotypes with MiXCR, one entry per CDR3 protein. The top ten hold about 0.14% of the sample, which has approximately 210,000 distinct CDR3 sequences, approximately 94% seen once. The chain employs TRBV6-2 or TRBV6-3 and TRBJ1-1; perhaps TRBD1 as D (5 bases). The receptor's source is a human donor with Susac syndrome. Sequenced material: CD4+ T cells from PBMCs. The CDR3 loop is CASSYSNFRGDTEAFF. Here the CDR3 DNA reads TGTGCCAGCAGTTACTCGAATTTTCGGGGGGACACTGAAGCTTTCTTT.